These 30 T cell receptor beta chains originate from one sample sequenced in a study of OX40 agonist ivuxolimab in advanced cancers. Libraries were prepared by immunoSEQ multiplex PCR; TCRdb keeps only in-frame clonotypes and omits some of them. The sample records about 64,000 clones, more than 80% being singletons. The input for sequencing was CD4+ or CD8+ T cells sorted from blood, taken in a trial of the OX40 agonist ivuxolimab. Every receptor here comes from an adult with an advanced solid tumor such as melanoma, head and neck, liver or kidney cancer.

The rearrangement links TRBV28 to TRBJ2-7, with 10 bases fitting TRBD1. Trimming cost V 5 bases and J 2 bases; bases outside gene matches: 3. Germline assignment: CDR1 MDHEN and CDR2 SYDVKM. The CDR3 has 14 residues. In nucleotides, the CDR3 is TGTGCCAGCAGTCCAGGACAGGGGGCCTACGAGCAGTACTTC. Its protein is CASSPGQGAYEQYF.

CDR3 sequence: CASSNSGTSYEQYF. CDR3 sequence (DNA): TGTGCCAGCAGCAATAGCGGGACGTCCTACGAGCAGTACTTC. The chain uses TRBV7-9 and TRBJ2-7, with 8 bases identical to TRBD2. The V segment lost 5 bases and the J segment 1 base; nucleotides outside the gene matches: 4. The CDR3 length is 14 residues. CDR1 and CDR2 from the germline V gene are SEHNR and FQNEAQ (reference sequence). The entire variable domain, with the rest obtained from reference TRBV7-9 and TRBJ2-7, is as follows: DTGVSQNPRHKITKRGQNVTFRCDPISEHNRLYWYRQTLGQGPEFLTYFQNEAQLEKSRLLSDRFSAERPKGSFSTLEIQRTEQGDSAMYLCASSNSGTSYEQYFGPGTRLTVT.

This chain links TRBV2 with TRBJ1-2; maybe TRBD1 (6 bases). Germline V gene sequence: CDR1 SNHLY, CDR2 FYNNEI. V lost 1 base to trimming and J lost 8 bases, with 14 bases between them. This CDR3 has 14 residues. This chain's CDR3 is CASSEEAGGGGYTF. The CDR3 region has the DNA TGTGCCAGCAGTGAAGAAGCCGGCGGGGGCGGCTACACCTTC.

This clone came up once. This chain links TRBV5-1 with TRBJ2-2, with TRBD1 matching 7 bases. V lost 3 bases, J lost 1 base, and 6 bases stayed unmatched. Germline assignment: CDR1 SGHRS and CDR2 YFSETQ. This CDR3 comprises 16 residues. CDR3: CASSSRTGQNTGELFF. CDR3 in DNA: TGCGCCAGCAGCTCCCGGACAGGACAGAACACCGGGGAGCTGTTTTTT. Full variable domain (missing parts from reference TRBV5-1 and TRBJ2-2): KAGVTQTPRYLIKTRGQQVTLSCSPISGHRSVSWYQQTPGQGLQFLFEYFSETQRNKGNFPGRFSGRQFSNSRSEMNVSTLELGDSALYLCASSSRTGQNTGELFFGEGSRLTVL.

This chain connects TRBV28 to TRBJ2-7; D remains unclear. Germline V gene sequence: CDR1 MDHEN, CDR2 SYDVKM. CDR3 length: 14 amino acids. The V end lost 5 bases, the J end lost 3 bases, and 14 bases lay between the germline ends. CDR3 amino acids: CASSPLGPLYEQYF. The CDR3 nucleotides are TGTGCCAGCAGTCCACTCGGACCGCTCTACGAGCAGTACTTC.

This clone was picked up a small number of times. The rearrangement links TRBV15 to TRBJ1-5, with TRBD1 matching over 11 bases. The junction had 2 bases not matched to a gene; V was cut back by 2 bases and J by 5 bases. Germline lookup yields CDR1 LNHNV and CDR2 YYDKDF (reference sequence). CDR3 size: 15 residues. The CDR3 DNA is TGTGCCACCAGCAGATCGGGACAGGGGGATCAGCCCCAGCATTTT. Its protein is CATSRSGQGDQPQHF.

This chain links TRBV5-1 with TRBJ1-1; 11 bases line up with TRBD1. The CDR3 spans 14 residues. Unmatched junction bases numbered 3, after V lost 4 bases and J lost 4 bases. Germline CDR1 reads SGHRS; CDR2 reads YFSETQ. CDR3 loop: CASSRGTGGTEAFF. For the CDR3, the DNA is TGCGCCAGCAGCCGGGGGACAGGGGGCACTGAAGCTTTCTTT.

This clone appeared a single time. The rearrangement uses TRBV11-2 and TRBJ1-4; 9 nucleotides agree with TRBD1. The germline V gene has CDR1 SGHAT and CDR2 FQNNGV. Trimming took 0 bases from V and 8 from J; bases not matched to a gene: 10. The CDR3 has 17 amino acids. This chain's CDR3 is CASSLDAQGAGGEKLFF. In DNA, the CDR3 is TGTGCCAGCAGCTTAGACGCACAGGGGGCCGGAGGGGAAAAACTGTTTTTT.

The V gene is TRBV5-1, the J gene TRBJ2-7, with 9 bases that match TRBD1. The V and J ends lost 4 bases and 0 bases, in that order; junction bases with no gene match: 5. Germline loops: CDR1 SGHRS, CDR2 YFSETQ. The CDR3 totals 15 residues. Written as DNA, the CDR3 is TGCGCCAGCAGCCCGGGACAGGGAATCTCCTACGAGCAGTACTTC. Protein sequence: CASSPGQGISYEQYF.

The CDR3 region is CASSRMTSVNEQFF. CDR3 coding DNA: TGTGCCAGCAGCCGGATGACTAGCGTCAATGAGCAGTTCTTC. This chain uses TRBV11-1 with TRBJ2-1, with 8 positions matching TRBD2. The V gene's germline CDR1 is SGHAT and CDR2 FQDESV (reference sequence). After removal of 5 bases from V and 6 bases from J, the junction contained 6 bases not matched to a gene. The CDR3 spans 14 residues.

V gene TRBV18 combines with J gene TRBJ2-7, with a possible D match to TRBD2 (6 bases). Germline CDR1 is KGHSH and CDR2 is LQKENI. The V gene lost 1 base and the J gene lost 6 bases, with 19 bases spanning the gap. CDR3 length equals 16 residues. In DNA, the CDR3 is TGTGCCAGCTCACCACTGGGGATATATGCCGGGGGCGAGCAGTACTTC. The encoded protein is CASSPLGIYAGGEQYF.

The rearrangement joins TRBV28 to TRBJ1-1; D gene unclear. The CDR3 is 13 amino acids. V was clipped by 3 bases and J by 4 bases, with 9 bases between them. Per germline, CDR1 MDHEN and CDR2 SYDVKM. The CDR3 spells CASSLWESTEAFF. The CDR3 DNA reads as TGTGCCAGCAGTTTGTGGGAGAGCACTGAAGCTTTCTTT.

This clone was seen a few times. The rearrangement links TRBV9 to TRBJ1-1; D gene ambiguous. Germline assignment: CDR1 SGDLS and CDR2 YYNGEE. Trimming left V 3 bases short and J 4 bases short, with 19 bases between. The CDR3 covers 16 residues. Written as DNA, the CDR3 is TGTGCCAGCAGCGCAGACCATGGGATGGGGTCCACTGAAGCTTTCTTT. Encoded protein: CASSADHGMGSTEAFF. Combining the CDR3 with reference TRBV9 and TRBJ1-1 gives the whole variable domain DSGVTQTPKHLITATGQRVTLRCSPRSGDLSVYWYQQSLDQGLQFLIQYYNGEERAKGNILERFSAQQFPDLHSELNLSSLELGDSALYFCASSADHGMGSTEAFFGQGTRLTVV.

This chain joins TRBV18 and TRBJ2-5; 8 bases agree with TRBD1. Germline CDR1 reads KGHSH; CDR2 reads LQKENI. The CDR3 spans 16 residues. Trimming at V came to 3 bases and at J to 4 bases, leaving 10 bases not matched to a gene. The CDR3 is CASSPKVQGAAETQYF. The CDR3 DNA follows: TGTGCCAGCTCACCGAAGGTCCAGGGGGCAGCAGAGACCCAGTACTTC. Filled out from reference TRBV18 and TRBJ2-5, the complete variable domain reads NAGVMQNPRHLVRRRGQEARLRCSPMKGHSHVYWYRQLPEEGLKFMVYLQKENIIDESGMPKERFSAEFPKEGPSILRIQQVVRGDSAAYFCASSPKVQGAAETQYFGPGTRLLVL.

J is TRBJ2-7 and V is TRBV19, with D perhaps matching TRBD1 or TRBD2 (7 bases each). The V gene's germline CDR1 is LNHDA and CDR2 SQIVND (reference sequence). The CDR3 is 18 residues long. Trimming pared 0 bases from V and 1 base from J, leaving 19 bases between. The CDR3 spells CASSIDLPGRGGSYEQYF. CDR3 nucleotide sequence: TGTGCCAGTAGTATAGATCTTCCCGGCAGGGGGGGATCCTACGAGCAGTACTTC. The entire variable domain, with the rest obtained from reference TRBV19 and TRBJ2-7, is as follows: DGGITQSPKYLFRKEGQNVTLSCEQNLNHDAMYWYRQDPGQGLRLIYYSQIVNDFQKGDIAEGYSVSREKKESFPLTVTSAQKNPTAFYLCASSIDLPGRGGSYEQYFGPGTRLTVT.

The genes are TRBV6-1 and TRBJ1-5; 10 bases line up with TRBD1. Germline V gene lookup returns CDR1 MNHNS and CDR2 SASEGT. V trimming: 6 bases; J trimming: 5 bases; junction bases outside the gene matches: 7. The CDR3 has 15 residues. The CDR3 sequence is CASRGRDRGDQPQHF. The CDR3 nucleotides are TGTGCCAGCAGAGGCCGGGACAGGGGAGATCAGCCCCAGCATTTT.

This clone was detected a few times. This sequence joins TRBV28 and TRBJ1-5, with no clear D. Trimming cost V 8 bases and J 4 bases, with 9 bases left between them. The CDR3 covers 12 residues. From germline, CDR1 is MDHEN and CDR2 SYDVKM. The CDR3 coding sequence is TGTGCCAGCGGTGGCCAGAATCAGCCCCAGCATTTT. Its translation: CASGGQNQPQHF. Full variable domain (rest looked up from reference TRBV28 and TRBJ1-5): DVKVTQSSRYLVKRTGEKVFLECVQDMDHENMFWYRQDPGLGLRLIYFSYDVKMKEKGDIPEGYSVSREKKERFSLILESASTNQTSMYLCASGGQNQPQHFGDGTRLSIL.

This clone was observed a handful of times. This chain connects TRBV5-1 to TRBJ1-2, with TRBD1 as a possible D gene (5 bases). The germline V gene encodes CDR1 SGHRS and CDR2 YFSETQ. V shed 0 bases and J shed 2 bases, with 8 bases lying between them. The CDR3 sequence is 14 residues long. For the CDR3, the DNA is TGCGCCAGCAGCTTGGGAGAGGGGAACTATGGCTACACCTTC. Residues: CASSLGEGNYGYTF.

This chain connects TRBV19 to TRBJ2-1; 8 positions match TRBD2. Germline assignment: CDR1 LNHDA and CDR2 SQIVND (reference sequence). The CDR3 extends over 15 amino acids. J gave up 6 bases and V 5 bases, and 9 bases lay outside the gene matches. The CDR3 is CASSHGGRNINEQFF. As DNA, the CDR3 is TGTGCCAGTAGTCACGGCGGGAGGAATATCAATGAGCAGTTCTTC. The full variable domain, completed using reference TRBV19 and TRBJ2-1, is DGGITQSPKYLFRKEGQNVTLSCEQNLNHDAMYWYRQDPGQGLRLIYYSQIVNDFQKGDIAEGYSVSREKKESFPLTVTSAQKNPTAFYLCASSHGGRNINEQFFGPGTRLTVL.

This chain connects TRBV5-1 to TRBJ1-1, with no clear D. Trimming cost V 0 bases and J 0 bases, with 6 bases left between them. Germline V gene sequence: CDR1 SGHRS, CDR2 YFSETQ. The CDR3 is 14 residues long. CDR3 sequence: CASSLVGMNTEAFF. The DNA for the CDR3 is TGCGCCAGCAGCTTGGTCGGGATGAACACTGAAGCTTTCTTT.

The CDR3 DNA is TGTGCCTGGAGTCCGACACGGGATCGAGGCACCGGGGAGCTGTTTTTT. Translation gives CAWSPTRDRGTGELFF. This chain connects TRBV30 to TRBJ2-2; D is perhaps TRBD2 (5 bases). Per germline, CDR1 GTSNPN and CDR2 SVGIG (reference sequence). Trimming took off 2 bases at V and 4 bases at J, with 17 bases between the two ends. The CDR3 is made up of 16 amino acids.

The chain is built from TRBV29-1 and TRBJ1-2; a possible D gene is TRBD1 (6 bases). V shed 6 bases and J shed 3 bases, with 11 bases lying between them. This CDR3 spans 12 amino acids. Germline-derived CDR1 and CDR2 are SQVTM and ANQGSEA. CDR3 nucleotide sequence: TGCAGCGTGGGACAAAGGGACTATGGCTACACCTTC. Its protein product is CSVGQRDYGYTF.

The V gene is TRBV2, the J gene TRBJ2-1; 10 bases line up with TRBD2. The CDR3 consists of 13 residues. Germline V gives CDR1 SNHLY, CDR2 FYNNEI. After removal of 5 bases from V and 6 bases from J, the junction contained 1 base not matched to a gene. The CDR3 reads CASSLAGVNEQFF. The CDR3 nucleotides read TGTGCCAGCAGTCTAGCGGGAGTCAATGAGCAGTTCTTC.

CDR3 in DNA: TGTGCCAGCAGCTTACTCCGGACTACCGTCGGGGAGCAGTACTTC. Its protein product is CASSLLRTTVGEQYF. The chain uses TRBV5-6 and TRBJ2-7, with D perhaps matching TRBD2 (6 bases). Trimming took off 2 bases at V and 7 bases at J, with 19 bases between the two ends. Looked up from germline, CDR1 is SGHDT and CDR2 is YYEEEE. The CDR3 has 15 amino acids.

The chain employs TRBV5-4 and TRBJ2-3; D is undetermined. The CDR3 loop spans 14 amino acids. Per the germline V gene, CDR1 is SGHNT and CDR2 is YYREEE (reference sequence). Trimming left V 4 bases short and J 1 base short, with 10 bases between. The CDR3 spells CASSVTGRTDTQYF. The DNA for the CDR3 is TGTGCCAGCAGCGTAACGGGTCGCACAGATACGCAGTATTTT.

The rearrangement links TRBV5-1 to TRBJ2-1, with D hard to call. The CDR3 spans 15 residues. Germline V gene data show CDR1 as SGHRS and CDR2 as YFSETQ. Deletions cut 4 bases from V and 3 bases from J, with 14 bases between. The CDR3 spells CASSHTDPGYNEQFF. The CDR3 nucleotides read TGCGCCAGCAGCCATACGGACCCAGGCTACAATGAGCAGTTCTTC.

This rearrangement joins TRBV9 to TRBJ1-1; D perhaps matches TRBD1 (6 bases). V was pared by 4 bases and J by 5 bases, with 21 bases between. CDR1 is SGDLS and CDR2 is YYNGEE in the germline V gene. This CDR3 is built from 16 residues. The CDR3, as DNA: TGTGCCAGCAGCAGCCCACCGTCAGGGGTTTGGACTGAAGCTTTCTTT. Translated, it gives CASSSPPSGVWTEAFF. The complete variable domain, with remaining parts taken from reference TRBV9 and TRBJ1-1, reads DSGVTQTPKHLITATGQRVTLRCSPRSGDLSVYWYQQSLDQGLQFLIQYYNGEERAKGNILERFSAQQFPDLHSELNLSSLELGDSALYFCASSSPPSGVWTEAFFGQGTRLTVV.

This chain uses TRBV20-1 with TRBJ2-5; possibly TRBD1 for D (6 bases). V dropped 5 bases and J dropped 8 bases, with 9 bases sitting between them. The CDR3 is made up of 10 amino acids. Germline values: CDR1 DFQATT, CDR2 SNEGSKA (reference sequence). The CDR3 DNA follows: TGCAGTGCTGTGGACAGTACCCAGTACTTC. The encoded protein is CSAVDSTQYF.

V gene TRBV28 combines with J gene TRBJ2-7; D perhaps matches TRBD2 (5 bases). Germline loops: CDR1 MDHEN, CDR2 SYDVKM. Trimming removed 3 bases at V and 8 bases at J, with 17 bases between. This CDR3 contains 14 residues. The CDR3 DNA reads TGTGCCAGCAGTTTGCCCGGGGAGACTACGAAGCAGTACTTC. This translates into CASSLPGETTKQYF.

This sequence joins TRBV25-1 and TRBJ2-1, with 9 positions matching TRBD2. Germline V gives CDR1 MGHDK, CDR2 SYGVNS. The CDR3 has 14 residues. V was clipped by 10 bases and J by 0 bases; unmatched bases: 4. The CDR3 here is CATISGGSYNEQFF. The DNA of the CDR3 is TGTGCCACCATTAGCGGGGGCTCCTACAATGAGCAGTTCTTC.